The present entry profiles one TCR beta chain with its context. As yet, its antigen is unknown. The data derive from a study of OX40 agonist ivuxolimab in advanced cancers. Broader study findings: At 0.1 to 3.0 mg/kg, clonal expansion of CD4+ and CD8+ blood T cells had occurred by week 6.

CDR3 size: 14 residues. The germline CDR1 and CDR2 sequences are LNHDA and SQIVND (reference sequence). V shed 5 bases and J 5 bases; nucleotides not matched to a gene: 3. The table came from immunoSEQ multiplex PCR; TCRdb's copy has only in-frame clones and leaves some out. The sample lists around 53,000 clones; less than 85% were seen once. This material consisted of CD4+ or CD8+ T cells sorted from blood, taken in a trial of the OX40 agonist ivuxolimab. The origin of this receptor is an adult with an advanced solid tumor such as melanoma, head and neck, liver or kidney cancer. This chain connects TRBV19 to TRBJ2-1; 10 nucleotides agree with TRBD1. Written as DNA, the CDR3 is TGTGCCAGTAGTTCCGGGACAGGGGACAATGAGCAGTTCTTC. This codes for CASSSGTGDNEQFF.